The clone carrying this T cell receptor (beta chain) appeared a single time. Trimming left V 3 bases short and J 6 bases short, with 6 bases between. The CDR3 has 12 residues. CDR1 LGHDT and CDR2 YNNKEL come from the germline V gene (reference sequence). This record comes from a study of blood T cell repertoires in COVID-19. Study at large: Spain, Italy and the United States supplied samples that represented acute and convalescent COVID-19. The cDNA or gDNA used as material had been derived from T cells, B-cell-depleted T cells, or PBMCs.

Per the study methods: Nucleated cell counts were estimated from reference gene primer amplification. The table came from immunoSEQ multiplex PCR; TCRdb's copy has only in-frame clones and leaves some out. V, J and clone size reflect that table, while D and trimming were determined from the DNA. Among about 86,000 clones, about 82% were seen once, and the ten largest hold nearly 3.5%. The sequence was collected from a man in his fifties with acute or convalescent COVID-19. Sample: peripheral blood. The V gene is TRBV3-1 (or the pseudogene TRBV3-2), the J gene TRBJ2-1; D gene uncertain. The CDR3 sequence is CASSHLGNEQFF. For the CDR3, the DNA is TGTGCCAGCAGCCATCTAGGCAATGAGCAGTTCTTC.